A single sample gave rise to the 9 T cell receptor beta chains below, sequenced in a study of response to subunit inactivated influenza vaccine. Via MiXCR, TCRdb re-called the RT-PCR reads, giving one row per CDR3 protein. Of roughly 760,000 distinct CDR3 sequences listed, approximately 21% were seen once; the top ten hold around 9.6%. The material sequenced was PBMCs from blood, taken about 5 days after vaccination. The receptors derive from a man aged 50-60 years who received an inactivated influenza vaccine.

The chain is built from TRBV20-1 and TRBJ2-3, with TRBD2 matching 11 bases. This CDR3 has 15 residues. The germline CDR1 and CDR2 sequences are DFQATT and SNEGSKA (reference sequence). Unmatched junction bases numbered 5, after V lost 5 bases and J lost 1 base. The CDR3 sequence: CSALAGGQGTDTQYF. In DNA, the CDR3 is TGCAGTGCTCTAGCGGGGGGCCAGGGCACAGATACGCAGTATTTT.

V is TRBV20-1 and J is TRBJ1-6; D possibly corresponds to TRBD1 (5 bases). Germline values: CDR1 DFQATT, CDR2 SNEGSKA (reference sequence). The CDR3 totals 16 residues. Trimming removed 2 bases at V and 5 bases at J, with 16 bases between. The CDR3 DNA follows: TGCAGTGCTAGAACCGGGACCCGAGGGAATAATTCACCCCTCCACTTT. Translated: CSARTGTRGNNSPLHF.

This clonotype was seen a few times. The J gene is TRBJ1-1, the V gene TRBV4-3; weak D call: TRBD1 (5 bases). The CDR3 is 15 amino acids. CDR1 LGHNA and CDR2 YSLEER come from the germline V gene. V was pared by 0 bases and J by 0 bases, with 8 bases between. CDR3 nucleotide sequence: TGCGCCAGCAGCCAAGACAGGGCGGTGAACACTGAAGCTTTCTTT. It codes for CASSQDRAVNTEAFF.

The chain couples TRBV10-3 to TRBJ2-1; 9 bases map to TRBD1. J was trimmed by 7 bases and V by 6 bases; bases with no gene match: 4. This CDR3 spans 13 amino acids. CDR1 and CDR2 (germline): ENHRY, SYGVKD. The CDR3 nucleotides are TGTGCCATCAGGGGGGACAGGGCAAATGAGCAGTTCTTC. It specifies CAIRGDRANEQFF.

This clonotype was seen a handful of times. The chain joins TRBV5-1 to TRBJ2-1, with TRBD1 as a possible D gene (5 bases). CDR3 size: 15 residues. Trimming removed 2 bases from V and 5 bases from J, with 14 bases in between. Germline lookup yields CDR1 SGHRS and CDR2 YFSETQ. CDR3 nucleotide sequence: TGCGCCAGCAGCTTAATACCAGGGCCCGACAATGAGCAGTTCTTC. Protein sequence: CASSLIPGPDNEQFF.

The rearrangement uses TRBV7-9 and TRBJ2-3; TRBD2 might be the D (5 bases). The CDR3 sequence is 15 residues long. V gave up 5 bases and J gave up 3 bases, with 15 bases separating them. Germline CDR1 reads SEHNR; CDR2 reads FQNEAQ (reference sequence). CDR3: CASSPPWGATDTQYF. CDR3 in DNA: TGTGCCAGCAGCCCCCCCTGGGGAGCGACAGATACGCAGTATTTT.

This clonotype came up a few times. The chain uses TRBV7-2 and TRBJ2-1, with D unresolved. The CDR3 runs 15 residues. Trimming took off 6 bases at V and 3 bases at J, with 15 bases between the two ends. The germline V gene encodes CDR1 SGHTA and CDR2 FQGNSA. Written as DNA, the CDR3 is TGTGCCAGCAGGTCAGATCTATGGGGCTACAATGAGCAGTTCTTC. Encoded protein: CASRSDLWGYNEQFF.

The V gene is TRBV6-1, the J gene TRBJ2-5; D is unclear. Trimming left V 7 bases short and J 6 bases short, with 15 bases between. There are 13 residues in the CDR3. Per the germline V gene, CDR1 is MNHNS and CDR2 is SASEGT. CDR3 region: CASIIFGLQTQYF. The CDR3 nucleotides read TGTGCCAGCATAATTTTCGGGCTTCAGACCCAGTACTTC.

The chain joins TRBV5-1 to TRBJ2-7; 7 positions match TRBD1. Germline trimming cut 6 bases from V and 2 bases from J; bases unmatched to any gene: 8. The CDR3 is 14 residues long. Looked up from germline, CDR1 is SGHRS and CDR2 is YFSETQ. This CDR3 reads CASTPATGAYEQYF. DNA of the CDR3: TGCGCCAGCACCCCGGCTACAGGGGCCTACGAGCAGTACTTC.